This T cell receptor beta chain was observed in a study of regulatory T cells in long-lasting Graves disease. General study points: Persistent disease favored TRBV28, TRBJ1-2 and TRBJ2-5.

This clonotype has at least ten counts. Antigen specificity is unknown. This sample's time point: newly diagnosed GD, antithyroid drugs for less than 3 months. PBMC-derived RNA was used for the TCR library. An approximately 9-milliliter sample of peripheral blood was drawn into EDTA tubes. The V gene end was trimmed by 0 bases and the J gene end by 6 bases; junction bases not matched to a gene: 4. Germline assignment: CDR1 KGHSH and CDR2 LQKENI. The CDR3 runs 15 residues. TCR beta libraries were built with iRepertoire HTBI primers and Arm-PCR of CDR3 regions. Using its own MiXCR run on the multiplex PCR reads, TCRdb lists one record per CDR3 protein. The table records roughly 500,000 distinct CDR3 sequences, around 15% of them present only once. The data also belong to a second study, concerning T cells in Graves' hyperthyroidism and ophthalmopathy.

The rearrangement uses TRBV18 and TRBJ2-7; 11 bases align to TRBD1. The sample was peripheral blood mononuclear cells (PBMCs), taken at new diagnosis, from a patient treated with antithyroid drugs. The TCR comes from a woman aged 45-65 years with Graves disease. The CDR3 reads CASSPPMGQGVEQYF. The CDR3 DNA sequence: TGTGCCAGCTCACCACCGATGGGACAGGGGGTCGAGCAGTACTTC.